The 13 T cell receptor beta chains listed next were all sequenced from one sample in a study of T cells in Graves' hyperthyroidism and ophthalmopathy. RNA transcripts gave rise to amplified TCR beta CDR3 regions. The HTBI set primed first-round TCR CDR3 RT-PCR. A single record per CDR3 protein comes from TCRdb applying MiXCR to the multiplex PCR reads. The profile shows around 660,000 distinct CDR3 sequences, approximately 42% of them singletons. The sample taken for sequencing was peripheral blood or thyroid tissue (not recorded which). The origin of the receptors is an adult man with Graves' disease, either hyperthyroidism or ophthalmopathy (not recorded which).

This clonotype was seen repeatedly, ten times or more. CDR3 coding DNA: TGTGCCATCAGTGACTCCAACCGGGGAAAGACTGAAGCTTTCTTT. Protein product: CAISDSNRGKTEAFF. J is TRBJ1-1 and V is TRBV10-3; D gene uncertain. V lost 3 bases to trimming and J lost 5 bases, with 16 bases between them. CDR1 is ENHRY and CDR2 is SYGVKD in the germline V gene. The length of the CDR3 is 15 residues.

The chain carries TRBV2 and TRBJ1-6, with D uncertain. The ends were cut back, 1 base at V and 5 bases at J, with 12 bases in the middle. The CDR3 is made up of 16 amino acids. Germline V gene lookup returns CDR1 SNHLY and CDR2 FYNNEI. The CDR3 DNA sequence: TGTGCCAGCAGTGAAGACCGGGCCAGAAATAATTCACCCCTCCACTTT. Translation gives CASSEDRARNNSPLHF.

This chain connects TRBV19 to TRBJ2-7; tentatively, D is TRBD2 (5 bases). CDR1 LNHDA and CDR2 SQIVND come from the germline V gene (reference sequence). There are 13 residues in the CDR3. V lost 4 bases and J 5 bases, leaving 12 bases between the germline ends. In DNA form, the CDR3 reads TGTGCCAGTAGTACGGGGTTCCAGGACGAGCAGTACTTC. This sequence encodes CASSTGFQDEQYF.

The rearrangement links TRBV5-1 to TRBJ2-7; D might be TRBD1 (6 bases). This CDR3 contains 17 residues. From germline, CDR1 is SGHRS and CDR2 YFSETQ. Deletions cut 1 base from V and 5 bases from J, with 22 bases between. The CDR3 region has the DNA TGCGCCAGCAGCTTGTGGGGCCTCGCACAGGGCGGCGACGAGCAGTACTTC. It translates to CASSLWGLAQGGDEQYF.

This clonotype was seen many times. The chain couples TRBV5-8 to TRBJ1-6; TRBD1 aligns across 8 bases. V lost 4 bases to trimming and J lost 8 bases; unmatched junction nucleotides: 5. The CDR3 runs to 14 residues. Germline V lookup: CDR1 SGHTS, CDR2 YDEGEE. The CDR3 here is CASSPDREDSPLHF. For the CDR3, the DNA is TGTGCCAGCAGCCCGGACAGGGAGGATTCACCCCTCCACTTT. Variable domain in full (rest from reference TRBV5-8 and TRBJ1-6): EAGVTQSPTHLIKTRGQQATLRCSPISGHTSVYWYQQALGLGLQFLLWYDEGEERNRGNFPPRFSGRQFPNYSSELNVNALELEDSALYLCASSPDREDSPLHFGNGTRLTVT.

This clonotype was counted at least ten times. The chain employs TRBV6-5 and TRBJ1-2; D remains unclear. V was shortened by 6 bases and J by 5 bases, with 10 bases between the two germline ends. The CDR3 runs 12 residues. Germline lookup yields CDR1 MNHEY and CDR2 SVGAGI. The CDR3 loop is CASRSGQYGYTF. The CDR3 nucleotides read TGTGCCAGCAGATCCGGGCAATATGGCTACACCTTC.

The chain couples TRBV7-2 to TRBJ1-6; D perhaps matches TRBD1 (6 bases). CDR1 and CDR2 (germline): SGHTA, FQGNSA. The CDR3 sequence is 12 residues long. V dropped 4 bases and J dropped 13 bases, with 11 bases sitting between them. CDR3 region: CASSWTDQPLHF. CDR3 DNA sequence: TGTGCCAGCAGCTGGACAGATCAGCCCCTCCACTTT.

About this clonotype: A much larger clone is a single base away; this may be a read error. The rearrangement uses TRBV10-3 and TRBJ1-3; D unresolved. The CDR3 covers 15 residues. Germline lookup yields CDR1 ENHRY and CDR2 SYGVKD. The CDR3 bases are TGTGCCATCAAGGGAGAGGACCTCTCTGGAAACACCATAAATTTT. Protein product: CAIKGEDLSGNTINF.

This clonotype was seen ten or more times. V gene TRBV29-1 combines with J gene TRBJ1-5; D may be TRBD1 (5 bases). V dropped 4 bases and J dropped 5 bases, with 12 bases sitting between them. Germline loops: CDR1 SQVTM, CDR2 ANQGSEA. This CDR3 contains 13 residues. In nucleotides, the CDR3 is TGCAGCGTTGGGGGGGACGGATATCAGCCCCAGCATTTT. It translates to CSVGGDGYQPQHF. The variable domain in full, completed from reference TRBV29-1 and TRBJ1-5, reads SAVISQKPSRDICQRGTSLTIQCQVDSQVTMMFWYRQQPGQSLTLIATANQGSEATYESGFVIDKFPISRPNLTFSTLTVSNMSPEDSSIYLCSVGGDGYQPQHFGDGTRLSIL.

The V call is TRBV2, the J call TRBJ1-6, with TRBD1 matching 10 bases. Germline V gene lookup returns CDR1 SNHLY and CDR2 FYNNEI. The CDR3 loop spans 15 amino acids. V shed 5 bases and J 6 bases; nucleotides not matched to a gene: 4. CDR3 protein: CASSWDRGSNSPLHF. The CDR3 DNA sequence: TGTGCCAGCAGTTGGGACAGGGGCAGTAATTCACCCCTCCACTTT.

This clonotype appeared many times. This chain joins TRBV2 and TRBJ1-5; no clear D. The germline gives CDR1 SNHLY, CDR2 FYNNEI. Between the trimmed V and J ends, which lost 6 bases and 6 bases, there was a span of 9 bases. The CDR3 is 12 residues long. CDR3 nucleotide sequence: TGTGCCAGCAGGCCGGAACCTCAGCCCCAGCATTTT. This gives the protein CASRPEPQPQHF.

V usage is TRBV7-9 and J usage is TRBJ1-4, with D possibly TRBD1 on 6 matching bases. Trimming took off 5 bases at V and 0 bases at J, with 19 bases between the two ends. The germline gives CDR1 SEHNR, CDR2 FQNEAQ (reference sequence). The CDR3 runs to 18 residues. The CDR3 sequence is CASSLVQGRFATNEKLFF. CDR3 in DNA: TGTGCCAGCAGCCTGGTTCAGGGGCGTTTTGCAACTAATGAAAAACTGTTTTTT.

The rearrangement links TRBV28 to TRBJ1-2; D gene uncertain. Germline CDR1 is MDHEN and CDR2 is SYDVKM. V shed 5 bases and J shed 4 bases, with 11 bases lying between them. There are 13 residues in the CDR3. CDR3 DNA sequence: TGTGCCAGCAGTCCCCACGGGATCTATGGCTACACCTTC. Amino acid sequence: CASSPHGIYGYTF.